This T cell receptor (beta chain) derives from a study of CD8+ T cells in alopecia areata. As for the study in general: Tofacitinib was taken orally by treated patients, and the dose was 5 to 10 mg twice daily. Scoring treated patients' severity relied on the percentage of scalp area affected. Overall study findings and caveats: Given one nonresponder, whether baseline CD8+ expansion relates to response remains uncertain.

The CDR3 sequence is 15 residues long. The J segment lost 2 bases and the V segment lost 5 bases, leaving 4 bases of the junction unmatched. The germline CDR1 and CDR2 sequences are LNHNV and YYDKDF (reference sequence). In each case, RNA was isolated and then reverse transcribed into cDNA as the sequencing template. Only in-frame clones appear in the TCRdb table, and some are missing; sequencing was by immunoSEQ multiplex PCR. The sample contains 35,000 to 50,000 clones, roughly 90% of which appear only once. A word on this clone: Its antigen is unknown.

Treatment in this sample: oral pan-JAK inhibitor, 5-10 mg twice daily. PBMCs provided sorted CD4+ and CD8+ T cells. The clonotype originates from a human donor with alopecia areata. The chain has TRBV15 and TRBJ2-1, with 9 bases aligning to TRBD1. The specimen comprised CD8+ T cells sorted from blood, sampled at week 24, from a patient treated with tofacitinib. CDR3 residues: CATSWTGVTYNEQFF. CDR3 sequence (DNA): TGTGCCACCAGCTGGACAGGGGTGACCTACAATGAGCAGTTCTTC.